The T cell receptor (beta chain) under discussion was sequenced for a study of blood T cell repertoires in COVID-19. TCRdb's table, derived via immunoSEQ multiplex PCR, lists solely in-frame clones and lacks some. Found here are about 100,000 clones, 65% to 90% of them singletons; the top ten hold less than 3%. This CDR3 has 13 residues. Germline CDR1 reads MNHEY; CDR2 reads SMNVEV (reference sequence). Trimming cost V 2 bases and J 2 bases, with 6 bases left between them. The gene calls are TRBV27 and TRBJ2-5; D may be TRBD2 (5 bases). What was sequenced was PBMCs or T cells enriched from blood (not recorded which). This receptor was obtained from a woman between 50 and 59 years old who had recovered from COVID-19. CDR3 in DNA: TGTGCCAGCAGTTTAAGACTACAAGAGACCCAGTACTTC. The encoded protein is CASSLRLQETQYF.